This TCR beta chain was profiled in a study of identical twins. Study conclusions and caveats: Fewer insertions were carried by abundant cord blood beta clonotypes, but none was seen in memory repertoires. Recombination models fit unrelated individuals' TCR alpha sharing but underestimated twins'. An excess of low generation probability was shown by twin-shared out-of-frame alpha sequences.

With template switching, a universal primer site was added, and the cDNA carried unique molecular identifiers. One entry per CDR3 protein, called by TCRdb with MiXCR from the 5' RACE reads. The data show 200,000 to 300,000 distinct CDR3 sequences, approximately 7% seen once. Remarks on this clonotype: Its matching antigen is unknown.

V lost 10 bases, J lost 0 bases, and 5 bases stayed unmatched. Looked up from germline, CDR1 is ENHRY and CDR2 is SYGVKD. CDR3 length equals 14 residues. This sample also belongs to another study, concerning yellow fever vaccine responses in identical twins.

The chain couples TRBV10-3 to TRBJ1-1; 10 nucleotides agree with TRBD1. This clonotype originated in a woman under 30 in good health. Source material: memory (CD45RO+) T cells sorted from blood. CDR3 nucleotides: TGTGCCACCGGGACAGGGGATATGAACACTGAAGCTTTCTTT. Protein: CATGTGDMNTEAFF.